This T cell receptor beta chain originates from a study of shared clonotypes between healthy human individuals. TCRdb's copy holds only in-frame clones and misses some; the assay was immunoSEQ multiplex PCR. This table has more than 850,000 clones, more than 75% appearing once. The CDR3 is made up of 10 amino acids. CDR1 DFQATT and CDR2 SNEGSKA come from the germline V gene (reference sequence). This receptor was identified in a man between 18 and 35 years old in good health. Some clones in this sample may be carry-over from other donors' samples. Sequencing used memory CD4+ T cells from PBMCs. Described subset: CD45RA-negative fraction. This chain links TRBV20-1 with TRBJ1-3; no firm D call. CDR3: CRCSGNTIYF. The CDR3 region has the DNA TGCAGGTGCTCTGGAAACACCATATATTTT.